This TCR beta chain was sequenced for a study of CD4 T cells in relation to SARS-CoV-2 and coronaviruses. The CDR3 length is 12 residues. CDR1 GTSNPN and CDR2 SVGIG come from the germline V gene (reference sequence). Trimming shortened V by 2 bases and J by 7 bases, and 9 bases separated the two germline ends. Assay: immunoSEQ multiplex PCR; the TCRdb copy retains only in-frame clones and omits some. The data show more than 30,000 clones, with 80% to 90% seen just once and less than 4% held by the top ten. The V gene is TRBV30, the J gene TRBJ1-5, with D tentatively TRBD1 (5 bases). The TCR comes from an adult with COVID-19. The material sequenced was memory CD4+ T cells from PBMCs. In DNA form, the CDR3 reads TGTGCCTGGAGTTTTCGGGGCCAGCCCCAGCATTTT. It specifies CAWSFRGQPQHF.